Below, one TCR beta chain is given with its context. Its antigen is as yet unknown. This sample stems from a study of OX40 agonist ivuxolimab in advanced cancers. The overall study: The patients got ivuxolimab, which is an agonistic anti-OX40 (CD134) antibody.

Germline-derived CDR1 and CDR2 are SGDLS and YYNGEE. This CDR3 is 16 amino acids long. The ends were cut back, 0 bases at V and 0 bases at J, with 11 bases in the middle. Blood was sampled at baseline, cycle 4 day 1, and cycle 7 day 1. The study, taken as a whole, reports: Antigen targets of the expanded peripheral T cells went undetermined.

Some clones are missing from TCRdb's copy, which holds only in-frame ones; the method was immunoSEQ multiplex PCR. This sample has approximately 60,000 clones, with approximately 84% found just once. The genes are TRBV9 and TRBJ2-3, with D uncertain. This clonotype was sampled from an adult with an advanced solid tumor such as melanoma, head and neck, liver or kidney cancer. Sequenced material: CD4+ or CD8+ T cells sorted from blood, taken in a trial of the OX40 agonist ivuxolimab. The CDR3 DNA sequence: TGTGCCAGCAGCGTAGGGGCCCACCCCAGCACAGATACGCAGTATTTT. This encodes CASSVGAHPSTDTQYF.